The rows below give T cell receptor beta chains drawn from one sample of a study of cytomegalovirus exposure and HLA in healthy donors. Repertoires were generated with immunoSEQ multiplex PCR, while TCRdb's copy carries only in-frame clones and drops some. Altogether approximately 190,000 clones are present, 78% being singletons, with the ten largest covering around an eighth. The specimen was PBMCs. These receptors were collected from a woman aged 25 to 39 in good health and CMV-seropositive. Each CDR3 is given with its conserved first and last residue. The order of the fields is J gene, V gene, CDR3 protein.

>TRBJ2-1|TRBV6-1
CASSILSGHNNEQFF
>TRBJ1-1|TRBV7-3
CASSLTGVNTEAFF
>TRBJ2-1|TRBV2
CASSYGGANEQFF
>TRBJ2-1|TRBV28
CASSPRRTRGSSYNEQFF
>TRBJ1-1|TRBV5-4
CASSPQGTLNTEAFF
>TRBJ2-7|TRBV18
CASSPAQGADEQYF
>TRBJ2-1|TRBV7-2
CASSTSLAGEPEQFF
>TRBJ2-4|TRBV28
CASSYLQDLGIQYF
>TRBJ1-6|TRBV5-1
CASSWVGRVNSPLHF
>TRBJ1-1|TRBV30
CAWSKRVGLSNTEAFF
>TRBJ1-2|TRBV9
CASSVGGGGYTF
>TRBJ2-2|TRBV11-2
CASSLGLAGGSTGELFF
>TRBJ1-6|TRBV2
CASVWGLPDSSYNSPLHF
>TRBJ2-7|TRBV7-7
CASSLAYREIYEQYF
>TRBJ2-1|TRBV6-6
CASSAGTGGSYEQFF
>TRBJ2-7|TRBV29-1
CTSPRGSYEQYF
>TRBJ1-1|TRBV9
CASSVVQGRGGNTEAFF
>TRBJ2-7|TRBV27
CASSLTGGQEQYF
>TRBJ2-1|TRBV7-8
CASSLALNRQVYNEQFF
>TRBJ1-2|TRBV15
CATSRDDRVGGYTF
>TRBJ2-3|TRBV2
CASSDDNTDTQYF
>TRBJ1-2|TRBV30
CAWSTGVTYGYTF
>TRBJ1-1|TRBV19
CASSRGRGLGTEAFF
>TRBJ2-7|TRBV18
CASSPPWAGVSYEQYF
>TRBJ2-7|TRBV6-1
CASRIPGYEQYF
>TRBJ2-7|TRBV6-5
CASSRRRGTYEQYF
>TRBJ2-4|TRBV9
CASSRQGLAGGLAKNIQYF
>TRBJ1-1|TRBV19
CASSQGGTEAFF
>TRBJ2-3|TRBV4-3
CASSQVSGRDTDTQYF
>TRBJ2-7|TRBV28
CASSSPGTSGGEQYF
>TRBJ2-1|TRBV19
CAAAGHNEQFF
>TRBJ1-2|TRBV5-4
CASSPGNRGDGYTF
>TRBJ1-4|TRBV28
CASSLRTGNEKLFF
>TRBJ2-3|TRBV6-4
CASSVPVTSGGAGSTDTQYF
>TRBJ2-6|TRBV5-6
CASNFDGRRAGANVLTF
>TRBJ2-7|TRBV25-1
CASSPITGTPMGEQYF
>TRBJ2-1|TRBV27
CASSSPARGHNEQFF
>TRBJ1-2|TRBV27
CASSLTGDYGYTF
>TRBJ2-2|TRBV10-3
CAIRMTGSDTGELFF
>TRBJ2-3|TRBV11-2
CASSLGAHGTDTQYF
>TRBJ1-1|TRBV7-6
CASSSYTGGGTEAFF